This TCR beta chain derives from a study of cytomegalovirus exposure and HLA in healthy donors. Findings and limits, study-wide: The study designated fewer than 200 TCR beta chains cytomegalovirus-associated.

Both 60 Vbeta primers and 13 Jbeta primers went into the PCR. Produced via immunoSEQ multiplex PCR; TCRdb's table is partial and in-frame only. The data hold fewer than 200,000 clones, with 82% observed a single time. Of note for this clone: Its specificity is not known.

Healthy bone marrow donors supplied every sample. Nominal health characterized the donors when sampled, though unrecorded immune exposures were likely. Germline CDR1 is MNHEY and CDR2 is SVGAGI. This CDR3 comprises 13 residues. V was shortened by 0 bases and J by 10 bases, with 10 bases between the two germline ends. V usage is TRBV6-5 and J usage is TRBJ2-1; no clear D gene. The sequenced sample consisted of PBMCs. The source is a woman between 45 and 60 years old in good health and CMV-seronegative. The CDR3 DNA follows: TGTGCCAGCAGTTACTCGCCGTTGAGCGAGCAGTTCTTC. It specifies CASSYSPLSEQFF.